Given below is one T cell receptor (beta chain) in context. Its antigen is undetermined. These data belong to a study of PD-1 blockade in mismatch repair-deficient tumors. Background on the study: Patients had some twelve mismatch repair-deficient cancer types, all previously treated and progressing. Study observations and caveats: After pembrolizumab, tumor-resident clones rose rapidly, then generally contracted before radiologic responses.

Three pembrolizumab responders had their TCRs sequenced. Clones were sequenced by immunoSEQ multiplex PCR, and TCRdb holds only the in-frame ones, with some missing. The sample has fewer than 45,000 clones, approximately 84% seen once. This CDR3 contains 13 residues. Sequenced here: peripheral blood, sampled 76 weeks after starting pembrolizumab. The V call is TRBV21-1, the J call TRBJ2-7. TRBV21-1 is a listed pseudogene. The TCR was taken from an adult with mismatch repair-deficient cancer. In DNA form, the CDR3 reads TGTGCCAGCAGCAAATTTGCCCGGCACGAGCAGTACTTC. Protein sequence: CASSKFARHEQYF.